This TCR beta chain was profiled in a study of long-term antiretroviral therapy in people with HIV. Regarding the study as a whole: Therapy changes, viral resistance and ART adherence were not documented in the available data.

An immunoSEQ assay, version v3.0, was performed at survey level. The assay was immunoSEQ multiplex PCR, and TCRdb's table has in-frame clones only and misses some. The table shows 14,000 or so clones, with 70% to 85% occurring only once. Germline loops: CDR1 MGHRA, CDR2 YSYEKL. This CDR3 has 15 residues. The V gene end was trimmed by 5 bases and the J gene end by 4 bases; junction bases not matched to a gene: 6. A word on this clone: Its antigen remains unknown.

Each donor had at least one pre-ART and at least two post-ART PBMC samples. Each specimen consisted of 1-10 million cryopreserved PBMC prior to extraction of DNA. The gene calls are TRBV4-1 and TRBJ2-1; 9 nucleotides agree with TRBD2. This receptor was identified in a man younger than 45 with HIV. Source: unsorted PBMCs, taken 0.4 years after starting antiretroviral therapy. The CDR3 DNA is TGCGCCAGCAGCAGACCTAGCGGGGAGTACAATGAGCAGTTCTTC. Its protein product is CASSRPSGEYNEQFF.